This TCR beta chain is drawn from a study of CD8+ T cells in alopecia areata. Study-wide background: Among treated patients, oral tofacitinib was administered at 5 to 10 mg twice daily.

Sequencing templates came from extracted RNA that was reverse transcribed into cDNA. Sequencing used immunoSEQ multiplex PCR; TCRdb keeps in-frame clones, though not all of them. This table holds fewer than 250,000 clones, roughly 66% found once. Findings of the study overall: Scalp samples also contribute reads from the resident alphabeta T cells found in normal skin. With patients, TCR sharing proved less clear than in mice, a difference possibly related to HLA.

A note on this clone: Its target is unknown.

The treatment: oral pan-JAK inhibitor, 5-10 mg twice daily. T lymphocytes (CD4+ and CD8+) were sorted from PBMCs. V lost 1 base and J lost 5, with 1 base in between. There are 11 residues in the CDR3. From germline, CDR1 is LGHNA and CDR2 YSLEER. The chain combines TRBV4-3 with TRBJ2-3; D is undetermined. The TCR comes from a human donor with alopecia areata. This specimen consisted of CD4+ T cells sorted from blood, obtained at week 24, from a patient treated with tofacitinib. CDR3 amino acids: CASSQGDTQYF. The CDR3 DNA reads as TGCGCCAGCAGCCAAGGAGATACGCAGTATTTT.